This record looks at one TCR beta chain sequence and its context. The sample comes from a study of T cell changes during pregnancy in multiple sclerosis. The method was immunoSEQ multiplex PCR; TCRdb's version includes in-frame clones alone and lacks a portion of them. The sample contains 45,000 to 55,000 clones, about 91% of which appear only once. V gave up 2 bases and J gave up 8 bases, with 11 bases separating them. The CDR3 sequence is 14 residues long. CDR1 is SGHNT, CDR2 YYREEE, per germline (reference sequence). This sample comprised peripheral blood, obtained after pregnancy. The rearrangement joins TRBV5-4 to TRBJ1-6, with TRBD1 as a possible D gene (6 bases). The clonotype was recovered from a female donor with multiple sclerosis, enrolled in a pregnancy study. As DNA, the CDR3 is TGTGCCAGCAGCTTTGGAAAGGGGGATTCACCCCTCCACTTT. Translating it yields CASSFGKGDSPLHF.